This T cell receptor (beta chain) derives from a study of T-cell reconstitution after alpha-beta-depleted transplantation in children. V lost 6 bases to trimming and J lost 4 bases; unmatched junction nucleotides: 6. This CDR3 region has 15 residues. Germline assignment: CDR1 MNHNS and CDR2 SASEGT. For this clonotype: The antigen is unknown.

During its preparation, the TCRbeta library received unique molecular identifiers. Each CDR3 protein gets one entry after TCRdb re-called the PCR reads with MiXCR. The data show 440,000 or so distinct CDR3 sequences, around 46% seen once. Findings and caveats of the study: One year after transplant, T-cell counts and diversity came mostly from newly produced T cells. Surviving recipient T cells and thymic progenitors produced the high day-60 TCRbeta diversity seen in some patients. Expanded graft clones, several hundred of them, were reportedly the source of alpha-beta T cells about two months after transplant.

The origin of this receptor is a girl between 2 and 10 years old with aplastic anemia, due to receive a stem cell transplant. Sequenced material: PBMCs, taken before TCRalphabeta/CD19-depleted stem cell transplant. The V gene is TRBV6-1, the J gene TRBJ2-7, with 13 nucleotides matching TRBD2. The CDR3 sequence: CASSPGTSGMYEQYF. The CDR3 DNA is TGTGCCAGCAGCCCAGGGACTAGCGGGATGTACGAGCAGTACTTC.